The 15 T cell receptor beta chains in this list originate from one sample, sequenced in a study of blood T cell repertoires in COVID-19 (dated by TCRdb to the early 2020s). Library creation used the immunoSEQ multiplex PCR assay. The table comes from immuneACCESS by way of TCRdb, which keeps in-frame sequences with V and J called. Part of the clones is missing from these tables; in studies checked, under half for an unresolved V gene and the rest for unknown reasons. The sample table shows fewer than 8,500 clones, and over 75% are seen once. Of the sample, approximately 4.2% is held by the ten largest clones. The specimen was peripheral blood. These receptors came from an elderly man with active COVID-19.

A few counts support this clone. The chain joins TRBV4-1 to TRBJ2-1; 7 bases are shared with TRBD2. V shed 0 bases and J 1 base; nucleotides not matched to a gene: 6. The germline V gene encodes CDR1 MGHRA and CDR2 YSYEKL. The CDR3 sequence is 17 residues long. This CDR3 is CASSQDPLASSYNEQFF. Written as DNA, the CDR3 is TGCGCCAGCAGCCAAGACCCACTAGCGAGTTCCTACAATGAGCAGTTCTTC.

This clone has only one observation. V and J are TRBV12-5 and TRBJ1-1; D not certain. The germline gives CDR1 LGHNT, CDR2 FRNRAP. V lost 7 bases and J 1 base, leaving 13 bases between the germline ends. This CDR3 region has 14 residues. CDR3 nucleotides: TGTGCTAGTGCTCGTGGGGAGGAGAACACTGAAGCTTTCTTT. Translation gives CASARGEENTEAFF.

The gene calls are TRBV5-1 and TRBJ1-1; 8 bases align to TRBD1. CDR1 SGHRS and CDR2 YFSETQ come from the germline V gene. The CDR3 has 15 amino acids. With 0 bases clipped from V and 4 bases from J, the junction kept 5 bases outside the gene matches. CDR3: CASSLAGTGGTEAFF. The CDR3 DNA is TGCGCCAGCAGCTTGGCCGGGACAGGCGGCACTGAAGCTTTCTTT.

CDR3 in amino acids: CASSLMGGVAEKLFF. In DNA, the CDR3 is TGCGCCAGCAGCCTCATGGGCGGGGTAGCTGAAAAACTGTTTTTT. The rearrangement uses TRBV4-3 and TRBJ1-4; D is uncertain. Per germline, CDR1 LGHNA and CDR2 YSLEER. V was cut by 4 bases and J by 7 bases, with 16 bases left in between. The CDR3 has 15 residues.

The chain combines TRBV29-1 with TRBJ1-1, with D uncertain. The CDR3 spans 13 residues. V lost 4 bases, J lost 0 bases, and 9 bases lay in between. Per germline, CDR1 SQVTM and CDR2 ANQGSEA. The CDR3 sequence is CSVVVSVNTEAFF. The CDR3, as DNA: TGCAGCGTTGTGGTTTCGGTGAACACTGAAGCTTTCTTT. The variable domain in full, completed from reference TRBV29-1 and TRBJ1-1, reads SAVISQKPSRDICQRGTSLTIQCQVDSQVTMMFWYRQQPGQSLTLIATANQGSEATYESGFVIDKFPISRPNLTFSTLTVSNMSPEDSSIYLCSVVVSVNTEAFFGQGTRLTVV.

The V and J genes are TRBV6-5 and TRBJ2-7; weak D call: TRBD1 (5 bases). V lost 5 bases and J 2 bases, leaving 10 bases between the germline ends. In germline, CDR1 is MNHEY, CDR2 SVGAGI. The CDR3 consists of 13 residues. The CDR3 loop is CASSPGPAYEQYF. Here the CDR3 DNA reads TGTGCCAGCAGTCCAGGGCCAGCCTACGAGCAGTACTTC.

The chain combines TRBV7-2 with TRBJ2-2; 8 nucleotides agree with TRBD2. CDR1 and CDR2 (germline): SGHTA, FQGNSA. The CDR3 runs to 17 residues. The V and J ends lost 1 base and 7 bases, in that order; junction bases with no gene match: 11. The CDR3 protein is CASSLGASGFRGGELFF. Here the CDR3 DNA reads TGTGCCAGCAGCTTAGGGGCTAGCGGGTTTCGGGGCGGGGAGCTGTTTTTT.

This clone was seen only a few times. The DNA for the CDR3 is TGTGCCAGCAGTTCGACTAGTTACCTTTACGAGCAGTACTTC. This encodes CASSSTSYLYEQYF. This chain connects TRBV28 to TRBJ2-7; D may be TRBD2 (6 bases). Germline lookup yields CDR1 MDHEN and CDR2 SYDVKM. Trimming left V 4 bases short and J 4 bases short, with 14 bases between. The CDR3 covers 14 residues.

The V and J genes are TRBV27 and TRBJ1-6; 8 bases agree with TRBD1. CDR1 and CDR2 (germline): MNHEY, SMNVEV (reference sequence). The CDR3 totals 16 residues. The J segment lost 10 bases and the V segment lost 6 bases, leaving 14 bases of the junction unmatched. CDR3 coding DNA: TGTGCCAGCAGGGGATCAAGCAGGGGGCTCGTCTCACCCCTCCACTTT. Protein: CASRGSSRGLVSPLHF.

The chain joins TRBV9 to TRBJ1-5; 9 positions agree with TRBD1. The CDR3 is 15 amino acids. Per the germline V gene, CDR1 is SGDLS and CDR2 is YYNGEE. Trimming took 4 bases from V and 1 from J; bases not matched to a gene: 3. This CDR3 reads CASSYGQGSNQPQHF. As DNA, the CDR3 is TGTGCCAGCAGCTATGGACAGGGGAGCAATCAGCCCCAGCATTTT.

The chain is built from TRBV5-4 and TRBJ1-3; 7 bases are shared with TRBD1. Germline V CDR1 and CDR2: SGHNT, YYREEE (reference sequence). This CDR3 is 15 amino acids long. J lost 2 bases, V lost 1 base, and 3 bases had no gene match. The CDR3 nucleotides are TGTGCCAGCAGCTTGAGCCAGGGGGCTGGAAACACCATATATTTT. As protein: CASSLSQGAGNTIYF.

The V gene is TRBV28, the J gene TRBJ2-7; D may be TRBD2 (5 bases). CDR3 length: 14 amino acids. V was trimmed by 4 bases and J by 7 bases, leaving 17 bases between them. Per germline, CDR1 MDHEN and CDR2 SYDVKM. The CDR3: CASSSSPWGEEQYF. The CDR3 DNA follows: TGTGCCAGCAGTTCCTCTCCCTGGGGAGAGGAGCAGTACTTC.

The chain combines TRBV5-5 with TRBJ2-7, with D possibly being TRBD1 (6 bases). The germline V and J ends were trimmed by 2 bases and 6 bases, with 15 bases remaining between them. The germline gives CDR1 SGHKS, CDR2 YYEKEE (reference sequence). The CDR3 has 14 amino acids. In DNA form, the CDR3 reads TGTGCCAGCAGCTTAAGACAGGAGGCTGGCGAGCAGTACTTC. It yields the protein CASSLRQEAGEQYF.

The rearrangement joins TRBV3-1 (or the pseudogene TRBV3-2) to TRBJ1-6; 7 bases map to TRBD1. Germline-derived CDR1 and CDR2 are LGHDT and YNNKEL (reference sequence). This CDR3 is built from 16 residues. Trimming cost V 5 bases and J 7 bases; bases outside gene matches: 11. Here the CDR3 DNA reads TGTGCCAGCAGCGACGGGACAGTGGCTAGGAATTCACCCCTCCACTTT. This sequence encodes CASSDGTVARNSPLHF.

J is TRBJ2-7 and V is TRBV5-5; D remains ambiguous. The CDR3 is made up of 13 amino acids. Germline values: CDR1 SGHKS, CDR2 YYEKEE (reference sequence). The V gene lost 1 base and the J gene lost 3 bases, with 8 bases spanning the gap. The CDR3 loop is CASSLQDLYEQYF. The CDR3 region has the DNA TGTGCCAGCAGCTTGCAGGATCTCTACGAGCAGTACTTC.